Each of the 22 T cell receptor beta chains below was sequenced from the same sample in a study of blood T cell repertoires in COVID-19. Only in-frame clones appear in the TCRdb table, and some are missing; sequencing was by immunoSEQ multiplex PCR. The data hold 160,000 or so clones, with 80% observed a single time. Material: PBMCs or T cells enriched from blood (not recorded which). The receptor set was obtained from a man aged 35-49 years who had recovered from COVID-19.

The chain links TRBV10-3 to TRBJ2-1; 7 bases fit TRBD2. Losses at the gene ends were 4 bases for V and 6 bases for J; bases not matched to a gene: 9. CDR3 length: 15 amino acids. Germline CDR1 is ENHRY and CDR2 is SYGVKD. CDR3 amino acids: CAISVGTNSGNEQFF. DNA of the CDR3: TGTGCCATCAGTGTCGGGACTAATAGTGGCAATGAGCAGTTCTTC.

The chain carries TRBV11-2 and TRBJ2-3; D gene uncertain. This CDR3 has 13 amino acids. CDR1 is SGHAT and CDR2 is FQNNGV in the germline V gene. V lost 5 bases and J 4 bases, leaving 10 bases between the germline ends. The CDR3 region is CASSPETADTQYF. For the CDR3, the DNA is TGTGCCAGCAGCCCAGAAACAGCAGATACGCAGTATTTT.

The gene calls are TRBV5-1 and TRBJ2-3, with TRBD1 matching 8 bases. Losses at the gene ends were 0 bases for V and 0 bases for J; bases not matched to a gene: 3. Germline V gene lookup returns CDR1 SGHRS and CDR2 YFSETQ. This CDR3 contains 16 residues. This CDR3 reads CASSLAGQASTDTQYF. CDR3 DNA sequence: TGCGCCAGCAGCTTGGCGGGACAGGCTAGCACAGATACGCAGTATTTT. Full variable domain (remainder filled in from reference TRBV5-1 and TRBJ2-3): KAGVTQTPRYLIKTRGQQVTLSCSPISGHRSVSWYQQTPGQGLQFLFEYFSETQRNKGNFPGRFSGRQFSNSRSEMNVSTLELGDSALYLCASSLAGQASTDTQYFGPGTRLTVL.

The chain's CDR3 is CASSLAGGVNTEAFF. CDR3 nucleotides: TGTGCCAGCAGCTTGGCCGGAGGGGTGAACACTGAAGCTTTCTTT. The V and J genes are TRBV5-5 and TRBJ1-1, with D possibly being TRBD1 (5 bases). With 0 bases removed from V and 0 bases from J, the gap between germline ends came to 9 bases. The CDR3 extends over 15 amino acids. Germline CDR1 and CDR2: SGHKS and YYEKEE (reference sequence).

A note on this clone: Within the sample, other DNA sequences also encode this same CDR3. The rearrangement uses TRBV2 and TRBJ1-2; D not resolved. The V end was cut by 3 bases, the J end by 4 bases, with 9 bases between. Per the germline V gene, CDR1 is SNHLY and CDR2 is FYNNEI. The CDR3 extends over 13 amino acids. The CDR3 reads CASSDNSIYGYTF. The CDR3 DNA sequence: TGTGCCAGCAGTGATAACAGTATCTATGGCTACACCTTC. The full variable domain, rest sourced from reference TRBV2 and TRBJ1-2, is EPEVTQTPSHQVTQMGQEVILRCVPISNHLYFYWYRQILGQKVEFLVSFYNNEISEKSEIFDDQFSVERPDGSNFTLKIRSTKLEDSAMYFCASSDNSIYGYTFGSGTRLTVV.

The rearrangement uses TRBV6-2 or TRBV6-3 and TRBJ2-4; unclear D gene. Germline values: CDR1 MNHEY, CDR2 SVGEGT. V gave up 0 bases and J gave up 7 bases, with 4 bases separating them. The CDR3 sequence is 12 residues long. The CDR3 reads CASSYSRNIQYF. The DNA of the CDR3 is TGTGCCAGCAGTTACTCCCGGAACATTCAGTACTTC.

This chain joins TRBV27 and TRBJ2-5; D is uncertain. Per germline, CDR1 MNHEY and CDR2 SMNVEV (reference sequence). CDR3 size: 15 residues. Trimming cost V 6 bases and J 4 bases, with 18 bases left between them. The CDR3 nucleotides read TGTGCCAGCAGAGTCCATCCGTCCAGTTCAGAGACCCAGTACTTC. This codes for CASRVHPSSSETQYF.

The rearrangement uses TRBV4-2 and TRBJ2-3; TRBD2 aligns across 11 bases. This CDR3 is built from 14 residues. CDR1 is LGHNA and CDR2 is YNFKEQ in the germline V gene. V gave up 2 bases and J gave up 6 bases; unmatched junction bases: 1. Written as DNA, the CDR3 is TGTGCCAGCAGCCAAAGACTAGCGGGGGATACGCAGTATTTT. Translating gives CASSQRLAGDTQYF.

This clone was observed once. J is TRBJ2-3 and V is TRBV7-8; 8 nucleotides line up with TRBD2. CDR1 and CDR2 from the germline V gene are SGHVS and FQNEAQ. This CDR3 has 13 residues. J lost 6 bases, V lost 5 bases, and 4 bases had no gene match. The CDR3 here is CASSRGGQDTQYF. The DNA for the CDR3 is TGTGCCAGCAGCCGGGGGGGGCAGGATACGCAGTATTTT.

V usage is TRBV12-3 or TRBV12-4 and J usage is TRBJ1-2; D is ambiguous. The V end was cut by 3 bases, the J end by 9 bases, with 11 bases between. This CDR3 has 12 residues. The chain's CDR3 is CASSFGGMSYTF. The CDR3 coding sequence is TGTGCCAGCAGTTTTGGAGGGATGAGCTACACCTTC.

This chain uses TRBV29-1 with TRBJ2-7, with D unresolved. This CDR3 is 14 amino acids long. V lost 4 bases to trimming and J lost 2 bases, with 15 bases between them. CDR1 is SQVTM, CDR2 ANQGSEA, per germline. CDR3 sequence reads: CSVVLSIDTYEQYF. For the CDR3, the DNA is TGCAGCGTTGTATTAAGCATAGACACCTACGAGCAGTACTTC.

The chain joins TRBV10-2 to TRBJ2-3; tentatively, D is TRBD2 (6 bases). Trimming removed 8 bases from V and 1 base from J, with 10 bases in between. The CDR3 contains 13 residues. The germline gives CDR1 WSHSY, CDR2 SAAADI. CDR3 in amino acids: CASVPGGTDTQYF. DNA for the CDR3: TGCGCCAGCGTGCCGGGGGGCACAGATACGCAGTATTTT.

This clone is a singleton in its sample. This chain links TRBV24-1 with TRBJ2-5; D might be TRBD2 (6 bases). This CDR3 is 15 amino acids long. V was shortened by 4 bases and J by 3 bases, with 14 bases between the two germline ends. CDR1 is KGHDR and CDR2 is SFDVKD in the germline V gene. CDR3 DNA sequence: TGTGCCACCAGTGACCGCGGGACGGCTAAAGAGACCCAGTACTTC. Its protein product is CATSDRGTAKETQYF.

V gene TRBV2 combines with J gene TRBJ2-1, with 8 bases lining up with TRBD1. Germline V gene data show CDR1 as SNHLY and CDR2 as FYNNEI. V dropped 8 bases and J dropped 3; count of bases not matched to a gene: 9. The CDR3 runs 15 residues. This CDR3 is CASPGGRGRYNEQFF. In DNA form, the CDR3 reads TGTGCCAGCCCCGGGGGCAGGGGGCGCTACAATGAGCAGTTCTTC.

This chain connects TRBV12-3 or TRBV12-4 to TRBJ1-2; weak D call: TRBD1 (5 bases). The ends were cut back, 6 bases at V and 5 bases at J, with 13 bases in the middle. This CDR3 has 13 residues. The CDR3 DNA reads TGTGCCAGCAGCCCCCGGGGGAGGTATGGCTACACCTTC. As protein: CASSPRGRYGYTF.

V and J are TRBV6-5 and TRBJ2-2; D is perhaps TRBD2 (5 bases). Germline-derived CDR1 and CDR2 are MNHEY and SVGAGI. The CDR3 covers 14 residues. Trimming removed 10 bases at V and 1 base at J, with 13 bases between. The CDR3 coding sequence is TGTGCCATCAGATCCGGGGTGAACACCGGGGAGCTGTTTTTT. Translating it yields CAIRSGVNTGELFF.

This clone was found a few times. V usage is TRBV2 and J usage is TRBJ1-1; no clear D gene. The CDR3 is 16 residues long. Looked up from germline, CDR1 is SNHLY and CDR2 is FYNNEI. Trimming cost V 2 bases and J 0 bases, with 13 bases left between them. The CDR3: CASSEYGEEMNTEAFF. The CDR3 DNA reads TGTGCCAGCAGTGAATATGGGGAGGAGATGAACACTGAAGCTTTCTTT.

The genes are TRBV19 and TRBJ1-5; the match to TRBD1 covers 9 bases. J was trimmed by 6 bases and V by 8 bases; bases with no gene match: 11. CDR3 size: 15 residues. Germline lookup yields CDR1 LNHDA and CDR2 SQIVND (reference sequence). CDR3 bases: TGTGCCAGTGATCATCCGGGACAGGGAAGTCAGCCCCAGCATTTT. Translation: CASDHPGQGSQPQHF.

This rearrangement joins TRBV12-3 or TRBV12-4 to TRBJ1-1; unclear D gene. The CDR3 loop spans 12 amino acids. V was clipped by 8 bases and J by 4 bases, with 11 bases between them. CDR3 loop: CASLGRITEAFF. The CDR3 region has the DNA TGTGCCAGCCTAGGGAGGATCACTGAAGCTTTCTTT.

The V and J genes are TRBV6-5 and TRBJ1-2; 7 nucleotides agree with TRBD1. The germline V gene has CDR1 MNHEY and CDR2 SVGAGI. Unmatched junction bases numbered 6, after V lost 6 bases and J lost 5 bases. This CDR3 is 13 amino acids long. CDR3 region: CASSYGTEYGYTF. In DNA, the CDR3 is TGTGCCAGCAGCTACGGGACAGAGTATGGCTACACCTTC.

The chain joins TRBV9 to TRBJ1-1, with TRBD1 matching 8 bases. Trimming took 2 bases from V and 5 from J; bases not matched to a gene: 5. Per the germline V gene, CDR1 is SGDLS and CDR2 is YYNGEE. This CDR3 has 14 residues. The CDR3 protein is CASSVTGGDTEAFF. DNA for the CDR3: TGTGCCAGCAGCGTCACAGGGGGGGATACTGAAGCTTTCTTT.

This clone was recorded once. The CDR3 loop reads CASSLATGGPMNTEAFF. DNA of the CDR3: TGTGCCAGCAGCTTGGCCACAGGGGGCCCCATGAACACTGAAGCTTTCTTT. The V gene is TRBV5-4, the J gene TRBJ1-1; the match to TRBD1 covers 9 bases. There are 17 residues in the CDR3. Germline loops: CDR1 SGHNT, CDR2 YYREEE (reference sequence). Trimming took 0 bases from V and 0 from J; bases not matched to a gene: 6.